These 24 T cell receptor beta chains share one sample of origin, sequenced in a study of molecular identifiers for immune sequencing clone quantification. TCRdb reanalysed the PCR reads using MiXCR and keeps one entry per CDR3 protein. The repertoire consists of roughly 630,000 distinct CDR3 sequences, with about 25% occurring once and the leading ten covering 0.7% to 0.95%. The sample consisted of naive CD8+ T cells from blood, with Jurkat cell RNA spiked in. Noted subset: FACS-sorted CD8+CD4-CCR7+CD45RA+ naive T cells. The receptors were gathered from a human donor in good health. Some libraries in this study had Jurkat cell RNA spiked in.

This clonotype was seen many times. The CDR3 DNA sequence: TGCGCCAGCAGCTTGTTGGGATACGAAGTGGCTGAAGCTTTCTTT. Amino acids: CASSLLGYEVAEAFF. This chain joins TRBV5-1 and TRBJ1-1; the D is unclear. The V end lost 1 base, the J end lost 6 bases, and 16 bases lay between the germline ends. The CDR3 length is 15 residues. CDR1 is SGHRS, CDR2 YFSETQ, per germline.

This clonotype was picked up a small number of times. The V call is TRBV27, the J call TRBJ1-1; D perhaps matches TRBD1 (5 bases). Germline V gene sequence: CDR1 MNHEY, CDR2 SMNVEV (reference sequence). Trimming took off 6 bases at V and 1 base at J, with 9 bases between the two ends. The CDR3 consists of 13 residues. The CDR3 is CASRIQANTEAFF. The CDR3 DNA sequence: TGTGCCAGCAGGATACAGGCGAACACTGAAGCTTTCTTT.

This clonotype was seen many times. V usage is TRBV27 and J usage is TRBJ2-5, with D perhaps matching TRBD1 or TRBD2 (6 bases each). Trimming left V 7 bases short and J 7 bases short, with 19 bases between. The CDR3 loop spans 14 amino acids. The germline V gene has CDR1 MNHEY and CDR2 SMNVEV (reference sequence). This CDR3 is CASTGGGPSGTQYF. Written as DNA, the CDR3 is TGTGCCAGCACAGGAGGGGGGCCATCGGGGACCCAGTACTTC.

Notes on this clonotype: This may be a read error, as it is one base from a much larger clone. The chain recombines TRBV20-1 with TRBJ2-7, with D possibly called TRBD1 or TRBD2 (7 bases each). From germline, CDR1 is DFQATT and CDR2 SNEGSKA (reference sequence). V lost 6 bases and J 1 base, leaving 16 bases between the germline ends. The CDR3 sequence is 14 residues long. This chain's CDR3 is CSAVERDSSYEQYF. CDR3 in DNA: TGCAGTGCAGTAGAGCGGGACAGTTCCTACGAGCAGTACTTC.

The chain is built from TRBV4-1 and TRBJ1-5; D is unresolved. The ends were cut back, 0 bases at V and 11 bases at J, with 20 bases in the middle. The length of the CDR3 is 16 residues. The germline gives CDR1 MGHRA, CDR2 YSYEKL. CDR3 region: CASSQEMGSPAWAQHF. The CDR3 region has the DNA TGCGCCAGCAGCCAAGAGATGGGCAGCCCCGCATGGGCCCAGCATTTT.

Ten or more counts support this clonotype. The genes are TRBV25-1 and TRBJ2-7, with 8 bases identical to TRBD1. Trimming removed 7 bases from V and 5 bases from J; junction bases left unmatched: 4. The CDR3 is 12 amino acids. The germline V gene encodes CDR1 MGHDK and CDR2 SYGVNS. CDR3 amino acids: CASTQGGHEQYF. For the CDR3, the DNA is TGTGCCAGCACACAGGGGGGCCACGAGCAGTACTTC.

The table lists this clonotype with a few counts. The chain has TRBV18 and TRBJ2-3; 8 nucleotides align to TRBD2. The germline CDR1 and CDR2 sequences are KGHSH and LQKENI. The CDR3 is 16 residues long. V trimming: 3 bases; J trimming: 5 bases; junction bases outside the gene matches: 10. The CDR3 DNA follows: TGTGCCAGCTCACCTAGAGCGGGAGAAGGCTTAGATACGCAGTATTTT. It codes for CASSPRAGEGLDTQYF.

CDR3 sequence: CASSPSVLARETQYF. DNA of the CDR3: TGTGCCAGCAGCCCGAGTGTACTAGCCCGAGAGACCCAGTACTTC. The V call is TRBV7-9, the J call TRBJ2-5; a possible D gene is TRBD2 (6 bases). From germline, CDR1 is SEHNR and CDR2 FQNEAQ (reference sequence). The CDR3 has 15 amino acids. The V and J ends lost 5 bases and 4 bases respectively, with 17 bases between them.

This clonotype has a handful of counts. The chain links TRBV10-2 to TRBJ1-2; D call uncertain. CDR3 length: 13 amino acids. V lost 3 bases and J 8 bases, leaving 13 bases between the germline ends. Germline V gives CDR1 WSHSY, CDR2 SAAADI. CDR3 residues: CASSDLGGSGYTF. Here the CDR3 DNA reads TGCGCCAGCAGTGATTTGGGAGGCTCGGGCTACACCTTC.

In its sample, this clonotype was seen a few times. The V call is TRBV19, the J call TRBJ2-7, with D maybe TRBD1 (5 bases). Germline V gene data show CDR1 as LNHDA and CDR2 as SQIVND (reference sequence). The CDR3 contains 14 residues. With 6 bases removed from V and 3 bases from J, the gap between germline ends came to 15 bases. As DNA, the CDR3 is TGTGCCAGTAGCCTGGACAATCAGATCTACGAGCAGTACTTC. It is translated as CASSLDNQIYEQYF.

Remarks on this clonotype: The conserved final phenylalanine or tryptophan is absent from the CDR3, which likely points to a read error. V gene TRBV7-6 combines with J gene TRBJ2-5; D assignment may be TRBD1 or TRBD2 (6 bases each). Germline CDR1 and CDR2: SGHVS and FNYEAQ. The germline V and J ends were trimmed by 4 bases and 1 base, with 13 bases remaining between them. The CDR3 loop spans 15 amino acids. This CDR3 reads CASSYWGAIQETQYS. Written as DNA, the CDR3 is TGTGCCAGCAGCTATTGGGGGGCCATCCAAGAGACCCAGTACTCC.

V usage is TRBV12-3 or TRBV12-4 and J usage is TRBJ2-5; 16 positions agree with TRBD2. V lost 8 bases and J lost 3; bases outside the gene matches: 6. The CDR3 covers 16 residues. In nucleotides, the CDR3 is TGTGCCAGCTCGGGACTAGCGGGGGGGCCGGAAGAGACCCAGTACTTC. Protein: CASSGLAGGPEETQYF.

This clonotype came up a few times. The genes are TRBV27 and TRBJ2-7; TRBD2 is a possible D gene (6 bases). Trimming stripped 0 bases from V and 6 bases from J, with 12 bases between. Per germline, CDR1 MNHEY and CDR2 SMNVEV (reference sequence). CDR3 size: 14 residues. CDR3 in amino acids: CASSLSGLRGEQYF. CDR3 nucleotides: TGTGCCAGCAGTTTATCGGGACTTCGAGGCGAGCAGTACTTC.

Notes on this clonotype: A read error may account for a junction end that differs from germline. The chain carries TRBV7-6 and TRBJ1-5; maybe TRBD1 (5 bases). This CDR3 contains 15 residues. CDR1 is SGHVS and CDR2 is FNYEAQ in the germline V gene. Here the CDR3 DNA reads TGTGCCGGCAGCCTCAAACCCCAGGGAGGTCAGCCCCAGCATTTT. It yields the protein CAGSLKPQGGQPQHF.

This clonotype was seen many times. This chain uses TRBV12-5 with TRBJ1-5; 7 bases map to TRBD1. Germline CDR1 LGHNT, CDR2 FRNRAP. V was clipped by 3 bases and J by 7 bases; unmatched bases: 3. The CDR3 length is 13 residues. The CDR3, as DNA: TGTGCTAGTGGTTTCGGAGGGGGCCAGCCCCAGCATTTT. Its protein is CASGFGGGQPQHF.

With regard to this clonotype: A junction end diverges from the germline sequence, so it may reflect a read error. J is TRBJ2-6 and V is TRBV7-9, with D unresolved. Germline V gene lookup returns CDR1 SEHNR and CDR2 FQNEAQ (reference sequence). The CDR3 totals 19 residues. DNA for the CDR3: TGTGCCAGCGGCTTATTCCCCCTGGCAGCCAACTCTGGGGCCAACGTCCTGACTTTC. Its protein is CASGLFPLAANSGANVLTF.

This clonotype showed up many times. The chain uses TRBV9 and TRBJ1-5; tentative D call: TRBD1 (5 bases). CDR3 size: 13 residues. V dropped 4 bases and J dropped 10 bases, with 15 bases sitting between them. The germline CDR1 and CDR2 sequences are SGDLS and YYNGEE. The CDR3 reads CASSRGAKGPQHF. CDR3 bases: TGTGCCAGCAGCCGAGGGGCGAAAGGACCCCAGCATTTT.

The CDR3 spells CASSNAKTSTTDTQYF. In DNA, the CDR3 is TGTGCCAGCAGCAACGCTAAGACTTCGACCACAGATACGCAGTATTTT. The gene calls are TRBV5-5 and TRBJ2-3; no clear D gene. V was cut by 4 bases and J by 2 bases, with 17 bases left in between. Germline V gene sequence: CDR1 SGHKS, CDR2 YYEKEE (reference sequence). The CDR3 spans 16 residues. Full variable domain (remainder filled in from reference TRBV5-5 and TRBJ2-3): DAGVTQSPTHLIKTRGQQVTLRCSPISGHKSVSWYQQVLGQGPQFIFQYYEKEERGRGNFPDRFSARQFPNYSSELNVNALLLGDSALYLCASSNAKTSTTDTQYFGPGTRLTVL.

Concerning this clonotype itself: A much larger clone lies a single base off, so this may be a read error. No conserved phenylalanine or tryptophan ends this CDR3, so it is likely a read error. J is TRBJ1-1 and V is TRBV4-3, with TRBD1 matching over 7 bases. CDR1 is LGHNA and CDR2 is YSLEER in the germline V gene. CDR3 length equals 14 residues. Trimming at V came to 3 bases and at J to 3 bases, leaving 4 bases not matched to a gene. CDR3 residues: CASSHRDSYTEAFS. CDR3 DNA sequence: TGCGCCAGCAGCCACAGGGACAGCTACACTGAAGCTTTCTCT.

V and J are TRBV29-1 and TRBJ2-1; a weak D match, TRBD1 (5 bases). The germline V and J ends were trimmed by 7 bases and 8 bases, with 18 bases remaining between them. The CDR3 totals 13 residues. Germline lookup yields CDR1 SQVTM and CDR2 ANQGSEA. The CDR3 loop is CSAGSGALYEQFF. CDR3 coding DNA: TGCAGCGCCGGCAGTGGGGCGCTCTATGAGCAGTTCTTC.

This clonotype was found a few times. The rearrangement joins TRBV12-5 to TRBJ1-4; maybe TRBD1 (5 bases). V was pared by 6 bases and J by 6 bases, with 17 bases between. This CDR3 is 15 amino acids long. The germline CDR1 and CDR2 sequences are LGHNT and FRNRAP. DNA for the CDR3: TGTGCTAGTGGCGTTAACAGGCTGCCTGATGAAAAACTGTTTTTT. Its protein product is CASGVNRLPDEKLFF.

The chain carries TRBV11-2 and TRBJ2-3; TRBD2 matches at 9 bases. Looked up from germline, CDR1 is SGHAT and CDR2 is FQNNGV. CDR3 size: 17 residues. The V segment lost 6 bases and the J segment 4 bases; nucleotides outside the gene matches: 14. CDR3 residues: CASSGEGTAGGPDTQYF. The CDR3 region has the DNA TGTGCCAGCAGTGGGGAGGGGACGGCGGGAGGGCCAGATACGCAGTATTTT.

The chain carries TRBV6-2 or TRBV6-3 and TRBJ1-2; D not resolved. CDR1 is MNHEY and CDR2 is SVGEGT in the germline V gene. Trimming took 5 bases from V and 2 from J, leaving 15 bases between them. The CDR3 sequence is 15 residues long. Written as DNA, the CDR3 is TGTGCCAGCAGTGAGAATCCCTTAGGGAACTATGGCTACACCTTC. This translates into CASSENPLGNYGYTF.

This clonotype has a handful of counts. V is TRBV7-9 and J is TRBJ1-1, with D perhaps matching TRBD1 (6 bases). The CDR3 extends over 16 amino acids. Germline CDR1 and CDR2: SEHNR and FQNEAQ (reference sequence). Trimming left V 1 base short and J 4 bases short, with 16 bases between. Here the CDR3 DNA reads TGTGCCAGCAGCTTAGGTCAGGGGATTTATGGCACTGAAGCTTTCTTT. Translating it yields CASSLGQGIYGTEAFF.